A single sample is the source of the 23 T cell receptor beta chains below, sequenced in a study of vaccination and CD4 T cells after COVID-19. CD4+ T cells that had been cultured provided DNA sequenced with the Oncomine TCR Beta short-read assay. TCRdb reprocessed the PCR reads via MiXCR and lists one record per CDR3 protein. The table shows around 6,600 distinct CDR3 sequences, with about 28% occurring only once. As for treatment: approximately nine-day PBMC culture with coronavirus spike peptide pools or control peptides (ViraFEST assay). CD4+ T cells of the unexposed donor were collected before the COVID-19 pandemic (2011-2018). Their recognized antigens are unknown. Source material: CD4+ T cells from blood, cultured in vitro. The receptors here all came from a human donor in good health.

The gene calls are TRBV7-3 and TRBJ1-2; 9 nucleotides align to TRBD1. The CDR3 is 14 amino acids. V lost 5 bases, J lost 4 bases, and 5 bases stayed unmatched. The germline gives CDR1 SGHTA, CDR2 FQGTGA. CDR3: CASSPGTGSYGYTF. DNA for the CDR3: TGTGCCAGCAGCCCCGGGACAGGGAGCTATGGCTACACCTTC. Complete variable domain (other parts from reference TRBV7-3 and TRBJ1-2): GAGVSQTPSNKVTEKGKYVELRCDPISGHTALYWYRQSLGQGPEFLIYFQGTGAADDSGLPNDRFFAVRPEGSVSTLKIQRTERGDSAVYLCASSPGTGSYGYTFGSGTRLTVV.

The chain carries TRBV12-3 or TRBV12-4 and TRBJ1-5; D gene uncertain. The CDR3 loop spans 11 amino acids. V lost 2 bases, J lost 6 bases, and 2 bases lay in between. This chain's CDR3 is CASSLLQPQHF. The CDR3 region has the DNA TGTGCCAGCAGTTTACTTCAGCCCCAGCATTTT.

A few counts support this clonotype. V is TRBV2 and J is TRBJ1-2; the D gene is possibly TRBD1 (5 bases). Germline CDR1 reads SNHLY; CDR2 reads FYNNEI. The CDR3 loop spans 13 amino acids. The ends were cut back, 8 bases at V and 3 bases at J, with 13 bases in the middle. In DNA, the CDR3 is TGTGCCAGCGAGACAGTGCCGGACTATGGCTACACCTTC. It encodes CASETVPDYGYTF.

In this sample, this clonotype is medium-sized. This chain links TRBV19 with TRBJ2-5; D is unresolved. The CDR3 loop spans 13 amino acids. The ends were cut back, 9 bases at V and 1 base at J, with 12 bases in the middle. Germline V gene lookup returns CDR1 LNHDA and CDR2 SQIVND (reference sequence). The CDR3, as DNA: TGTGCCAGCCGCCCGGACGGCCAAGAGACCCAGTACTTC. It translates to CASRPDGQETQYF.

CDR3 DNA sequence: TGTGCCAGCACCAAAGGATGGACGTCTAACACCGGGGAGCTGTTTTTT. Translation: CASTKGWTSNTGELFF. The V and J genes are TRBV6-1 and TRBJ2-2; D unresolved. Germline loops: CDR1 MNHNS, CDR2 SASEGT. Between the trimmed V and J ends, which lost 7 bases and 2 bases, there was a span of 17 bases. The CDR3 has 16 amino acids.

This clonotype was observed a few times. V gene TRBV6-5 combines with J gene TRBJ2-5, with 8 bases matching TRBD2. CDR3 length: 15 residues. From germline, CDR1 is MNHEY and CDR2 SVGAGI. With V trimmed by 2 bases and J by 2 bases, 4 bases remained unmatched. CDR3 sequence (DNA): TGTGCCAGCAGTTACATAGCGGGGTTTCAAGAGACCCAGTACTTC. Translation: CASSYIAGFQETQYF.

V and J are TRBV7-9 and TRBJ1-1, with D tentatively TRBD1 (5 bases). Trimming pared 5 bases from V and 2 bases from J, leaving 15 bases between. CDR1 is SEHNR and CDR2 is FQNEAQ in the germline V gene (reference sequence). The CDR3 has 15 amino acids. CDR3 amino acids: CASSLVGAANTEAFF. In DNA form, the CDR3 reads TGTGCCAGCAGCCTTGTTGGGGCCGCCAACACTGAAGCTTTCTTT.

This chain joins TRBV20-1 and TRBJ1-6, with D hard to call. CDR1 is DFQATT, CDR2 SNEGSKA, per germline (reference sequence). V lost 1 base and J 3 bases, leaving 7 bases between the germline ends. CDR3 size: 14 residues. CDR3 residues: CSARGGVYNSPLHF. The CDR3 coding sequence is TGCAGTGCTAGAGGGGGAGTCTATAATTCACCCCTCCACTTT.

This clonotype was observed a handful of times. The rearrangement links TRBV20-1 to TRBJ1-1, with D unclear. CDR1 is DFQATT, CDR2 SNEGSKA, per germline (reference sequence). CDR3 length equals 12 residues. V was shortened by 7 bases and J by 3 bases, with 12 bases between the two germline ends. DNA of the CDR3: TGCAGTGGATCGGGAGACGACACTGAAGCTTTCTTT. The encoded protein is CSGSGDDTEAFF.

This clonotype rates as medium-sized. This chain joins TRBV20-1 and TRBJ1-5; 7 bases map to TRBD1. The germline gives CDR1 DFQATT, CDR2 SNEGSKA (reference sequence). V trimming: 5 bases; J trimming: 4 bases; junction bases outside the gene matches: 14. The length of the CDR3 is 16 residues. CDR3 region: CSAYKMTGDSNQPQHF. CDR3 DNA: TGCAGTGCTTATAAAATGACCGGGGACAGTAATCAGCCCCAGCATTTT.

There are a few counts of this clonotype. For the CDR3, the DNA is TGTGCCAGCCGCGAGGGGGGTTACTATGGCTACACCTTC. It codes for CASREGGYYGYTF. V usage is TRBV27 and J usage is TRBJ1-2; D is possibly TRBD1 (6 bases). Germline values: CDR1 MNHEY, CDR2 SMNVEV (reference sequence). This CDR3 spans 13 amino acids. Trimming took 8 bases from V and 3 from J, leaving 13 bases between them.

The chain has TRBV30 and TRBJ1-2; TRBD1 is a possible D gene (6 bases). The CDR3 covers 13 residues. Germline V lookup: CDR1 GTSNPN, CDR2 SVGIG (reference sequence). The V end lost 5 bases, the J end lost 5 bases, and 15 bases lay between the germline ends. CDR3 nucleotides: TGTGCCTGGGCTGTCGCAGGGGTGTATGGCTACACCTTC. It yields the protein CAWAVAGVYGYTF.

This clonotype is medium-sized in the sample. This rearrangement joins TRBV7-9 to TRBJ1-1; D ambiguous. CDR3 length: 19 amino acids. Per germline, CDR1 SEHNR and CDR2 FQNEAQ (reference sequence). Between the trimmed V and J ends, which lost 5 bases and 1 base, there was a span of 26 bases. DNA for the CDR3: TGTGCCAGCAGCCGTATCCTTTTCCACCCGACAAATGGGAACACTGAAGCTTTCTTT. Protein sequence: CASSRILFHPTNGNTEAFF.

This clonotype has only a few counts. The CDR3 DNA follows: TGCGCCAGCATGACAGGGGGCGCATGGACCGGGGAGCTGTTTTTT. Residues: CASMTGGAWTGELFF. The chain couples TRBV10-2 to TRBJ2-2; 10 nucleotides agree with TRBD1. After removal of 7 bases from V and 5 bases from J, the junction contained 7 bases not matched to a gene. The V gene's germline CDR1 is WSHSY and CDR2 SAAADI. The CDR3 is 15 residues long.

This clonotype was found once. The gene calls are TRBV18 and TRBJ1-2; 8 positions agree with TRBD1. Germline CDR1 reads KGHSH; CDR2 reads LQKENI. The junction had 4 bases not matched to a gene; V was cut back by 4 bases and J by 0 bases. CDR3 length equals 15 residues. CDR3 protein: CASSHETGANYGYTF. The CDR3 DNA sequence: TGTGCCAGCTCACACGAGACAGGGGCTAACTATGGCTACACCTTC.

This chain connects TRBV12-3 or TRBV12-4 to TRBJ1-1; D gene ambiguous. The CDR3 runs to 14 residues. Trimming stripped 3 bases from V and 3 bases from J, with 11 bases between. The CDR3, as DNA: TGTGCCAGCAGTTTTAAGGGCCCGTACACTGAAGCTTTCTTT. This translates into CASSFKGPYTEAFF.

V and J are TRBV20-1 and TRBJ1-2; D remains unclear. Germline loops: CDR1 DFQATT, CDR2 SNEGSKA (reference sequence). Trimming took 1 base from V and 6 from J, leaving 6 bases between them. The CDR3 totals 11 residues. The CDR3 bases are TGCAGTGCTAGAGCGTCGGATGGCTACACCTTC. This gives the protein CSARASDGYTF.

This rearrangement joins TRBV6-1 to TRBJ1-2; the D is unclear. The CDR3 covers 16 residues. Germline CDR1 reads MNHNS; CDR2 reads SASEGT. V was trimmed by 0 bases and J by 0 bases, leaving 11 bases between them. The CDR3 loop is CASSEALGKANYGYTF. For the CDR3, the DNA is TGTGCCAGCAGTGAAGCGCTGGGGAAAGCTAACTATGGCTACACCTTC.

The J gene is TRBJ1-2, the V gene TRBV5-6, with D unclear. Trimming took off 4 bases at V and 8 bases at J, with 9 bases between the two ends. Germline CDR1 and CDR2: SGHDT and YYEEEE. There are 11 residues in the CDR3. The CDR3 sequence is CASSLGLGYTF. The CDR3 DNA reads TGTGCCAGCAGCCTAGGTCTGGGCTACACCTTC.

V gene TRBV6-5 combines with J gene TRBJ2-3, with D tentatively TRBD2 (5 bases). The CDR3 loop spans 13 amino acids. Germline CDR1 and CDR2: MNHEY and SVGAGI. V dropped 2 bases and J dropped 2 bases, with 5 bases sitting between them. DNA for the CDR3: TGTGCCAGCAGTTACCGGGACACAGATACGCAGTATTTT. It encodes CASSYRDTDTQYF.

V gene TRBV19 combines with J gene TRBJ2-3; 7 bases are a match to TRBD1. Germline values: CDR1 LNHDA, CDR2 SQIVND (reference sequence). Trimming took 3 bases from V and 0 from J; bases not matched to a gene: 3. CDR3 size: 15 residues. Here the CDR3 reads CASSIMGQSTDTQYF. In nucleotides, the CDR3 is TGTGCCAGTAGTATTATGGGACAGAGCACAGATACGCAGTATTTT.

This chain joins TRBV20-1 and TRBJ2-1; the match to TRBD1 covers 9 bases. Germline trimming cut 6 bases from V and 7 bases from J; bases unmatched to any gene: 10. The CDR3 consists of 14 residues. Germline V CDR1 and CDR2: DFQATT, SNEGSKA (reference sequence). The CDR3 nucleotides are TGCAGTGCCCCACACCTGACAGGGGGGAATGAGCAGTTCTTC. Its translation is CSAPHLTGGNEQFF.

This clonotype was counted only a few times. Written as DNA, the CDR3 is TGCAGTGCTAGAGTAGCGGGGGGGGCCTGGGATACGCAGTATTTT. It codes for CSARVAGGAWDTQYF. This chain connects TRBV20-1 to TRBJ2-3; 11 bases are a match to TRBD2. V was pared by 1 base and J by 6 bases, with 6 bases of the junction left unmatched. CDR3 size: 15 residues. Germline V CDR1 and CDR2: DFQATT, SNEGSKA (reference sequence).